The 11 T cell receptor beta chains in this list originate from one sample, sequenced in a study of lymphopenia after photon versus proton radiotherapy. Measured with immunoSEQ multiplex PCR; TCRdb has only the in-frame clones, and not every one. The sample yields 7,400 or so clones, around 85% seen once. The sample here was peripheral blood, taken from a patient treated with photon-based radiotherapy. These receptors were taken from a woman in her seventies with pancreatic cancer.

This clone has a single count. This chain connects TRBV7-6 to TRBJ2-1; TRBD2 matches 11 bases. Germline-derived CDR1 and CDR2 are SGHVS and FNYEAQ. The CDR3 sequence is 17 residues long. J lost 4 bases, V lost 1 base, and 6 bases had no gene match. The CDR3 DNA reads as TGTGCCAGCAGCTTAGTTGGGGGGACTAGCGGTTACAATGAGCAGTTCTTC. Residues: CASSLVGGTSGYNEQFF.

This clone came up a few times. This chain links TRBV6-1 with TRBJ2-7; D is tentatively TRBD1 or TRBD2 (5 bases each). The germline V gene has CDR1 MNHNS and CDR2 SASEGT. V lost 4 bases and J 4 bases, leaving 17 bases between the germline ends. The CDR3 runs 15 residues. CDR3 sequence: CASSVEGTTFYEQYF. CDR3 in DNA: TGTGCCAGCAGTGTCGAAGGGACGACTTTTTACGAGCAGTACTTC.

This clone appeared a single time. This sequence joins TRBV28 and TRBJ1-2; D is unresolved. V was clipped by 5 bases and J by 8 bases, with 15 bases between them. The CDR3 is 13 amino acids. Looked up from germline, CDR1 is MDHEN and CDR2 is SYDVKM. CDR3 nucleotides: TGTGCCAGCAGTCCTCGGGTCCCAAGCGGCTACACCTTC. This translates into CASSPRVPSGYTF.

This sequence joins TRBV2 and TRBJ1-3; no clear D. V was trimmed by 5 bases and J by 0 bases, leaving 8 bases between them. Germline V gives CDR1 SNHLY, CDR2 FYNNEI. The CDR3 length is 14 residues. The CDR3 loop reads CASSPGGSGNTIYF. DNA of the CDR3: TGTGCCAGCAGTCCGGGTGGCTCTGGAAACACCATATATTTT. The full variable domain, with the rest looked up from reference TRBV2 and TRBJ1-3, is EPEVTQTPSHQVTQMGQEVILRCVPISNHLYFYWYRQILGQKVEFLVSFYNNEISEKSEIFDDQFSVERPDGSNFTLKIRSTKLEDSAMYFCASSPGGSGNTIYFGEGSWLTVV.

The chain carries TRBV5-5 and TRBJ1-1; D gene ambiguous. The germline V and J ends were trimmed by 1 base and 4 bases, with 14 bases remaining between them. The CDR3 extends over 15 amino acids. The V gene's germline CDR1 is SGHKS and CDR2 YYEKEE (reference sequence). The CDR3 bases are TGTGCCAGCAGCTTGCGAACGGACGGCGGCACTGAAGCTTTCTTT. Translated: CASSLRTDGGTEAFF. The entire variable domain, with the rest obtained from reference TRBV5-5 and TRBJ1-1, is as follows: DAGVTQSPTHLIKTRGQQVTLRCSPISGHKSVSWYQQVLGQGPQFIFQYYEKEERGRGNFPDRFSARQFPNYSSELNVNALLLGDSALYLCASSLRTDGGTEAFFGQGTRLTVV.

This clone was picked up one time. The chain uses TRBV5-8 and TRBJ1-2; D is unresolved. Trimming shortened V by 5 bases and J by 3 bases, and 14 bases separated the two germline ends. Germline CDR1 SGHTS, CDR2 YDEGEE. CDR3 length equals 14 residues. CDR3 region: CASRWTGQDYGYTF. In DNA, the CDR3 is TGTGCCAGCAGATGGACTGGCCAGGACTATGGCTACACCTTC.

The chain couples TRBV6-1 to TRBJ2-1; possibly TRBD1 for D (6 bases). This CDR3 has 15 residues. V was cut by 3 bases and J by 1 base, with 10 bases left in between. Germline V gives CDR1 MNHNS, CDR2 SASEGT. The CDR3 protein is CASSEGALSYNEQFF. The CDR3 DNA follows: TGTGCCAGCAGTGAGGGGGCGTTATCCTACAATGAGCAGTTCTTC.

The chain employs TRBV5-1 and TRBJ2-7; D unclear. V was pared by 0 bases and J by 0 bases, with 7 bases between. Per the germline V gene, CDR1 is SGHRS and CDR2 is YFSETQ. The CDR3 is made up of 14 amino acids. The CDR3 nucleotides read TGCGCCAGCAGCTTGGTAGGAGCCTCCTACGAGCAGTACTTC. It codes for CASSLVGASYEQYF.

The V gene is TRBV9, the J gene TRBJ2-7, with D perhaps matching TRBD1 (5 bases). Trimming removed 0 bases at V and 0 bases at J, with 13 bases between. Germline V gene lookup returns CDR1 SGDLS and CDR2 YYNGEE. The CDR3 is made up of 16 amino acids. The CDR3 region is CASSVGAQESSYEQYF. The CDR3 nucleotides read TGTGCCAGCAGCGTAGGGGCACAGGAGAGCTCCTACGAGCAGTACTTC. The full variable domain, with the rest looked up from reference TRBV9 and TRBJ2-7, is DSGVTQTPKHLITATGQRVTLRCSPRSGDLSVYWYQQSLDQGLQFLIQYYNGEERAKGNILERFSAQQFPDLHSELNLSSLELGDSALYFCASSVGAQESSYEQYFGPGTRLTVT.

This sequence joins TRBV5-5 and TRBJ2-7, with 10 nucleotides matching TRBD2. V shed 3 bases, J shed 3 bases, and the junction held 6 bases outside the gene matches. Per germline, CDR1 SGHKS and CDR2 YYEKEE (reference sequence). The CDR3 totals 15 residues. The CDR3 loop reads CASSSASGRRYEQYF. The CDR3 DNA reads TGTGCCAGCAGCTCCGCTAGCGGGAGACGCTACGAGCAGTACTTC.

The chain employs TRBV4-2 and TRBJ2-3; TRBD1 might be the D (5 bases). This CDR3 spans 14 amino acids. The germline V gene has CDR1 LGHNA and CDR2 YNFKEQ. Trimming removed 4 bases at V and 4 bases at J, with 12 bases between. The CDR3 region has the DNA TGTGCCAGCAGCCTAGGAAGGGGCGCAGATACGCAGTATTTT. Translating it yields CASSLGRGADTQYF.